This section outlines one T cell receptor (beta chain) sequence together with its context. Germline values: CDR1 SGHAT, CDR2 FQDESV (reference sequence). The CDR3 runs to 16 residues. V gave up 1 base and J gave up 1 base, with 13 bases separating them. These data come from a study of control samples from healthy donors and cancer patients. Some clones are missing from TCRdb's copy, which holds only in-frame ones; the method was immunoSEQ multiplex PCR. The sample includes about 150,000 clones, about 93% of them seen just once. The sequencing input was blood. The rearrangement joins TRBV11-1 to TRBJ2-5; TRBD1 is a possible D gene (5 bases). The origin of this receptor is a man aged 45 to 65 in good health. As DNA, the CDR3 is TGTGCCAGCAGCTTAGGGCCAGGGAACTTCCAAGAGACCCAGTACTTC. Its translation is CASSLGPGNFQETQYF.